These 16 T cell receptor beta chains were all obtained from the same sample, sequenced in a study of T cell repertoires in cytomegalovirus infection. TCRdb redid the calling of the reads with MiXCR, one entry per CDR3 protein. This repertoire shows about 440,000 distinct CDR3 sequences, approximately 32% found once; its top ten account for roughly 13%. Sequenced sample: PBMCs. All receptors come from a human donor in good health (CMV status not recorded). Some clones in this sample may be carry-over from other donors' samples.

This clonotype has a handful of counts. The chain is built from TRBV11-3 and TRBJ2-3, with 10 bases that match TRBD2. This CDR3 is 23 amino acids long. Trimming cost V 5 bases and J 1 base; bases outside gene matches: 27. Germline V gene sequence: CDR1 SGHNT, CDR2 YENEEA. The CDR3 DNA reads TGTGCCAGCAGCCCAGAGTCCACTAGCGGGATTCCAACCCGTCTTGAGGGCACAGATACGCAGTATTTT. This encodes CASSPESTSGIPTRLEGTDTQYF.

In its sample, this clonotype was seen many times. This chain's CDR3 is CASSLGGQGNNEKLFF. CDR3 sequence (DNA): TGTGCCAGCAGCTTAGGCGGTCAGGGTAATAACGAAAAACTGTTTTTT. V and J are TRBV7-6 and TRBJ1-4; D may be TRBD1 (5 bases). Germline CDR1 reads SGHVS; CDR2 reads FNYEAQ. The CDR3 length is 16 residues. Trimming took 1 base from V and 8 from J, leaving 17 bases between them.

The rearrangement joins TRBV6-7 to TRBJ1-4; D uncertain. TRBV6-7 is recorded as an ORF, its role being uncertain. This CDR3 has 12 amino acids. Trimming pared 8 bases from V and 11 bases from J, leaving 15 bases between. The DNA of the CDR3 is TGTGCCAGCGGTGGCGCGGGGAGGAAACTGTTTTTT. Protein: CASGGAGRKLFF.

On this clonotype itself: One junction end does not reproduce the germline sequence, and a read error may be involved. The gene calls are TRBV12-3 or TRBV12-4 and TRBJ1-1; D unresolved. This CDR3 is 13 amino acids long. The CDR3: CASRTPGYTEAFF. In nucleotides, the CDR3 is TGTGCTAGCAGAACCCCGGGGTACACTGAAGCTTTCTTT.

The chain couples TRBV20-1 to TRBJ2-7; TRBD1 agrees at 7 bases. V shed 4 bases, J shed 4 bases, and the junction held 10 bases outside the gene matches. Germline CDR1 is DFQATT and CDR2 is SNEGSKA (reference sequence). The length of the CDR3 is 14 residues. The CDR3 here is CSAIPPQGVYEQYF. In nucleotides, the CDR3 is TGCAGTGCTATCCCCCCTCAGGGGGTATACGAGCAGTACTTC.

The CDR3 spells CASSIQKGIYEQYF. The DNA of the CDR3 is TGCGCCAGCAGTATCCAGAAAGGGATATACGAGCAGTACTTC. The genes are TRBV5-1 and TRBJ2-7, with unresolved D. Trimming cost V 5 bases and J 4 bases, with 16 bases left between them. The CDR3 has 14 residues. The V gene's germline CDR1 is SGHRS and CDR2 YFSETQ.

Comment on this clonotype: Since the CDR3 does not end with the conserved phenylalanine or tryptophan, this likely comes from a read error. The chain has TRBV7-2 and TRBJ2-7, with a tentative D call TRBD1 (6 bases). CDR3 length: 15 amino acids. The V end was cut by 0 bases, the J end by 3 bases, with 12 bases between. Germline CDR1 SGHTA, CDR2 FQGNSA. In DNA form, the CDR3 reads TGTGCCAGCAGCTTAGCCAAGGGGGTGGGCTACGAGCAGTACTTA. It encodes CASSLAKGVGYEQYL.

This clonotype was seen only a few times. The chain has TRBV6-2 or TRBV6-3 and TRBJ2-3; 14 nucleotides match TRBD2. This CDR3 contains 20 residues. The trim removed 5 bases at V and 3 bases at J, leaving 16 bases unmatched. Germline V gene data show CDR1 as MNHEY and CDR2 as SVGEGT. This chain's CDR3 is CASSPRPTSGGAKRTDTQYF. The CDR3 bases are TGTGCCAGCAGTCCCCGACCGACTAGCGGGGGGGCCAAGCGAACAGATACGCAGTATTTT.

Comment on this clonotype: One end of the junction varies from germline; a read error may be responsible. The chain couples TRBV7-6 to TRBJ1-4, with 7 bases aligning to TRBD1. Germline loops: CDR1 SGHVS, CDR2 FNYEAQ. This CDR3 is 16 amino acids long. CDR3 sequence (DNA): TGTGCAAGCAGCTTAGTGGGGACAGTTGAGAGTGAAAAACTGTTTTTT. Its translation is CASSLVGTVESEKLFF.

The count of this clonotype is one. A read error may be the cause here, since a much bigger clone is one base away. The rearrangement links TRBV6-1 to TRBJ2-5, with TRBD2 matching over 7 bases. The CDR3 loop spans 15 amino acids. Germline V gives CDR1 MNHNS, CDR2 SASEGT. CDR3 bases: TGTGACAGCAGTGAAGTCATCGGGGGGCAAGAGACCCAGTACTTC. Protein product: CDSSEVIGGQETQYF.

This clonotype appeared many times. This chain links TRBV7-8 with TRBJ1-5; unclear D gene. Trimming pared 0 bases from V and 4 bases from J, leaving 13 bases between. Germline-derived CDR1 and CDR2 are SGHVS and FQNEAQ. The CDR3 is 16 amino acids. This CDR3 is CASSLAVGLINQPQHF. CDR3 nucleotides: TGTGCCAGCAGCTTAGCTGTAGGGTTGATAAATCAGCCCCAGCATTTT.

This clonotype has ten or more counts. J is TRBJ1-2 and V is TRBV19; TRBD1 aligns across 9 bases. The V gene's germline CDR1 is LNHDA and CDR2 SQIVND (reference sequence). With V trimmed by 5 bases and J by 4 bases, 8 bases remained unmatched. The CDR3 length is 15 residues. The CDR3 protein is CASSAPGTGIYGYTF. As DNA, the CDR3 is TGTGCCAGTAGTGCCCCCGGGACAGGGATCTATGGCTACACCTTC.

This chain connects TRBV19 to TRBJ1-1; D perhaps matches TRBD1 (5 bases). CDR1 and CDR2 (germline): LNHDA, SQIVND (reference sequence). The CDR3 runs to 16 residues. V dropped 2 bases and J dropped 2 bases, with 15 bases sitting between them. CDR3: CASSISTPQGNTEAFF. The CDR3 DNA reads TGTGCCAGTAGTATATCAACCCCTCAGGGCAACACTGAAGCTTTCTTT.

This rearrangement joins TRBV20-1 to TRBJ1-5; weak D call: TRBD1 (5 bases). Germline CDR1 reads DFQATT; CDR2 reads SNEGSKA (reference sequence). This CDR3 has 12 amino acids. Trimming removed 6 bases from V and 7 bases from J, with 13 bases in between. CDR3 sequence reads: CSAGGGRQPQHF. CDR3 DNA: TGCAGTGCGGGGGGGGGACGACAGCCCCAGCATTTT.

This clonotype has just a few counts. The rearrangement uses TRBV27 and TRBJ2-7; D gene unclear. CDR1 is MNHEY and CDR2 is SMNVEV in the germline V gene (reference sequence). The germline V and J ends were trimmed by 2 bases and 2 bases, with 10 bases remaining between them. The CDR3 sequence is 14 residues long. The CDR3 coding sequence is TGTGCCAGCAGTTTACTCGGGCCCACCTACGAGCAGTACTTC. Translation gives CASSLLGPTYEQYF.

This clonotype was counted only a few times. The chain couples TRBV15 to TRBJ1-4; 10 bases fit TRBD1. The CDR3 has 16 amino acids. With V trimmed by 0 bases and J by 7 bases, 5 bases remained unmatched. Germline loops: CDR1 LNHNV, CDR2 YYDKDF (reference sequence). CDR3 sequence (DNA): TGTGCCACCAGCAGAGACGGGGGGACAGGGGCTGAAAAACTGTTTTTT. It codes for CATSRDGGTGAEKLFF.